The present entry profiles one T cell receptor beta chain with its context. V gave up 5 bases and J gave up 7 bases; unmatched junction bases: 8. The V gene's germline CDR1 is SEHNR and CDR2 FQNEAQ (reference sequence). The CDR3 consists of 14 residues. The data belong to a study of blood T cell repertoires in COVID-19. Some clones are missing from TCRdb's copy, which holds only in-frame ones; the method was immunoSEQ multiplex PCR. The sample lists around 250,000 clones; around 88% were seen once. Patients of the Seattle cohort, enrolled during active infection, were followed longitudinally. This receptor was obtained from a woman older than 75 with COVID-19, enrolled during active disease. The V gene is TRBV7-9, the J gene TRBJ1-5; 7 bases fit TRBD1. Source material: peripheral blood. The CDR3 DNA follows: TGTGCCAGCAGCGCTAACAGGGGCGGCCAGCCCCAGCATTTT. Translation gives CASSANRGGQPQHF.